These 22 T cell receptor beta chains were all obtained from the same sample, sequenced in a study of CD8 T cells in Susac syndrome. With random hexamers, reverse transcription was performed on about 0.45 to 1 ug of RNA. In TCRdb, the immunoSEQ multiplex PCR reads were re-called with MiXCR into one record per CDR3 protein. The top ten clones hold 0.5% of a sample with fewer than 100,000 distinct CDR3 sequences, about 91% of them seen once. Specimen: CD8+ T cells from PBMCs. These receptor sequences come from a human donor with multiple sclerosis.

The chain joins TRBV3-1 to TRBJ2-6; D is unclear. CDR3 length: 16 amino acids. The V gene's germline CDR1 is LGHDT and CDR2 YNNKEL (reference sequence). Trimming removed 0 bases at V and 3 bases at J, with 9 bases between. This CDR3 is CASSQELVYGANVLTF. CDR3 sequence (DNA): TGTGCCAGCAGCCAAGAGCTGGTTTATGGGGCCAACGTCCTGACTTTC.

The rearrangement joins TRBV12-3 or TRBV12-4 to TRBJ1-1; D is undetermined. CDR3 size: 13 residues. V shed 3 bases and J shed 1 base, with 6 bases lying between them. DNA for the CDR3: TGTGCCAGCAGTTTGGCGGCGAACACTGAAGCTTTCTTT. It is translated as CASSLAANTEAFF.

In this sample, this clonotype turned up once. V gene TRBV12-3 or TRBV12-4 combines with J gene TRBJ1-1; D may be TRBD1 (5 bases). The CDR3 is made up of 14 amino acids. The germline V and J ends were trimmed by 0 bases and 4 bases, with 9 bases remaining between them. CDR3 sequence reads: CASSLAATGTEAFF. The CDR3 DNA is TGTGCCAGCAGTTTAGCCGCCACAGGCACTGAAGCTTTCTTT.

The chain is built from TRBV6-6 and TRBJ2-7; tentative D call: TRBD2 (5 bases). This CDR3 region has 15 residues. The germline gives CDR1 MNHNY, CDR2 SVGAGI (reference sequence). V lost 0 bases, J lost 3 bases, and 12 bases lay in between. The CDR3 DNA follows: TGTGCCAGCAGTTACTCGAGTTGGGAGTACTACGAGCAGTACTTC. It is translated as CASSYSSWEYYEQYF.

The chain has TRBV12-5 and TRBJ2-1; 8 bases are shared with TRBD1. Germline loops: CDR1 LGHNT, CDR2 FRNRAP. The CDR3 spans 17 residues. With V trimmed by 5 bases and J by 6 bases, 15 bases remained unmatched. CDR3 region: CASGLTAGRGQSNEQFF. CDR3 in DNA: TGTGCTAGTGGTCTCACCGCGGGCAGGGGGCAGTCCAATGAGCAGTTCTTC.

The CDR3 loop reads CASSTSVGGYNEQFF. CDR3 coding DNA: TGTGCCAGCAGCACGTCGGTGGGGGGCTACAATGAGCAGTTCTTC. The chain uses TRBV5-4 and TRBJ2-1; weak D call: TRBD2 (6 bases). There are 15 residues in the CDR3. V gave up 4 bases and J gave up 3 bases, with 14 bases separating them. In germline, CDR1 is SGHNT, CDR2 YYREEE (reference sequence).

This clonotype appeared a single time. A single base separates this from a much larger clone, so it may be a read error. This rearrangement joins TRBV4-2 to TRBJ1-2; D possibly corresponds to TRBD1 (5 bases). CDR1 and CDR2 (germline): LGHNA, YNFKEQ. This CDR3 region has 13 residues. CDR3 amino acids: CAGSQDRLYGYTF. In DNA, the CDR3 is TGTGCCGGCAGCCAAGACAGACTCTATGGCTACACCTTC.

This chain links TRBV12-3 or TRBV12-4 with TRBJ2-2, with 9 bases that match TRBD1. V shed 5 bases, J shed 1 base, and the junction held 2 bases outside the gene matches. The CDR3 is 15 residues long. The CDR3 bases are TGTGCCAGCAGTCCGGACAGGGGGAACACCGGGGAGCTGTTTTTT. This gives the protein CASSPDRGNTGELFF.

The chain combines TRBV24-1 with TRBJ2-2; perhaps TRBD2 as D (6 bases). Trimming stripped 0 bases from V and 6 bases from J, with 10 bases between. The CDR3 loop spans 15 amino acids. Germline CDR1 reads KGHDR; CDR2 reads SFDVKD. For the CDR3, the DNA is TGTGCCACCAGTGATTTGCAAGGCGGGGCCGGGGAGCTGTTTTTT. Amino acid sequence: CATSDLQGGAGELFF.

The V gene is TRBV11-2, the J gene TRBJ2-5, with a weak D call TRBD1 (5 bases). The CDR3 loop spans 13 amino acids. Trimming took 6 bases from V and 0 from J, leaving 8 bases between them. Germline CDR1 and CDR2: SGHAT and FQNNGV. Written as DNA, the CDR3 is TGTGCCAGCAGACAGGCGTACCAAGAGACCCAGTACTTC. Translating it yields CASRQAYQETQYF.

This chain joins TRBV19 and TRBJ2-2; a weak D match, TRBD2 (5 bases). CDR1 is LNHDA and CDR2 is SQIVND in the germline V gene (reference sequence). This CDR3 is 15 amino acids long. The V end lost 1 base, the J end lost 4 bases, and 10 bases lay between the germline ends. The CDR3 DNA is TGTGCCAGTAGTATAGCCAGGACTCTCACCGGGGAGCTGTTTTTT. It yields the protein CASSIARTLTGELFF.

The chain uses TRBV28 and TRBJ1-4; unclear D gene. Germline V gene lookup returns CDR1 MDHEN and CDR2 SYDVKM. The CDR3 has 12 amino acids. Trimming stripped 5 bases from V and 2 bases from J, with 3 bases between. CDR3 coding DNA: TGTGCCAGCAGTCCCACTAATGAAAAACTGTTTTTT. Translated, it gives CASSPTNEKLFF.

The chain has TRBV27 and TRBJ2-2; TRBD1 is a possible D gene (6 bases). The CDR3 covers 14 residues. Between the trimmed V and J ends, which lost 9 bases and 0 bases, there was a span of 11 bases. CDR1 is MNHEY, CDR2 SMNVEV, per germline (reference sequence). CDR3 nucleotide sequence: TGTGCCAGTGCGGACAGCGCGAACACCGGGGAGCTGTTTTTT. Encoded protein: CASADSANTGELFF.

The chain combines TRBV2 with TRBJ2-7; 7 bases are shared with TRBD1. This CDR3 is built from 13 residues. Germline loops: CDR1 SNHLY, CDR2 FYNNEI. V shed 7 bases, J shed 2 bases, and the junction held 5 bases outside the gene matches. The CDR3 is CASMGTATYEQYF. In DNA form, the CDR3 reads TGTGCCAGCATGGGGACAGCAACCTACGAGCAGTACTTC.

The rearrangement links TRBV3-1 to TRBJ2-1; no definite D call. V lost 1 base, J lost 0 bases, and 10 bases lay in between. The CDR3 extends over 16 amino acids. Germline V lookup: CDR1 LGHDT, CDR2 YNNKEL (reference sequence). CDR3 sequence (DNA): TGTGCCAGCAGCCAAGTGGGCCTTAGCTCCTACAATGAGCAGTTCTTC. Amino acid sequence: CASSQVGLSSYNEQFF.

The gene calls are TRBV20-1 and TRBJ2-2; tentatively, D is TRBD1 (6 bases). This CDR3 comprises 15 residues. Germline V gene sequence: CDR1 DFQATT, CDR2 SNEGSKA (reference sequence). DNA for the CDR3: TGCAGCGTCCCGGGACACTCTTGGGGCACCGGGGAGCTGTTTTTT. Translation: CSVPGHSWGTGELFF.

The rearrangement uses TRBV19 and TRBJ1-5, with D possibly being TRBD1 (6 bases). There are 14 residues in the CDR3. Germline V gives CDR1 LNHDA, CDR2 SQIVND (reference sequence). The germline V and J ends were trimmed by 3 bases and 5 bases, with 11 bases remaining between them. This chain's CDR3 is CASSISHRDQPQHF. DNA of the CDR3: TGTGCCAGTAGTATTTCCCACAGGGATCAGCCCCAGCATTTT.

The chain couples TRBV4-2 to TRBJ2-2; D is uncertain. Trimming stripped 6 bases from V and 3 bases from J, with 5 bases between. This CDR3 spans 12 amino acids. In germline, CDR1 is LGHNA, CDR2 YNFKEQ. CDR3 nucleotide sequence: TGTGCCAGCAGTCTCGACACCGGGGAGCTGTTTTTT. It encodes CASSLDTGELFF.

The chain combines TRBV4-3 with TRBJ2-7; TRBD2 matches at 7 bases. Looked up from germline, CDR1 is LGHNA and CDR2 is YSLEER. V was clipped by 0 bases and J by 6 bases; unmatched bases: 17. This CDR3 has 18 amino acids. The DNA of the CDR3 is TGCGCCAGCAGCCAAGAAACCTTGGGAGGGCTTTTTTCATCCGAGCAGTACTTC. The encoded protein is CASSQETLGGLFSSEQYF.

The J gene is TRBJ2-2, the V gene TRBV5-4; D gene ambiguous. V was pared by 0 bases and J by 1 base, with 4 bases between. From germline, CDR1 is SGHNT and CDR2 YYREEE (reference sequence). CDR3 size: 14 residues. CDR3 region: CASSLGENTGELFF. CDR3 coding DNA: TGTGCCAGCAGCTTGGGGGAGAACACCGGGGAGCTGTTTTTT.

V and J are TRBV7-6 and TRBJ1-1; no definite D call. Germline lookup yields CDR1 SGHVS and CDR2 FNYEAQ. The CDR3 sequence is 16 residues long. V was pared by 1 base and J by 0 bases, with 12 bases between. The CDR3 protein is CASSLGSVALNTEAFF. CDR3 sequence (DNA): TGTGCCAGCAGCTTAGGGTCCGTCGCCCTGAACACTGAAGCTTTCTTT.

The V and J genes are TRBV5-4 and TRBJ2-5, with a weak D call TRBD1 (7 bases). Germline V CDR1 and CDR2: SGHNT, YYREEE (reference sequence). The CDR3 is made up of 14 amino acids. V lost 4 bases, J lost 4 bases, and 14 bases lay in between. CDR3 nucleotides: TGTGCCAGCAGCCCGGAGGGGGCTTTAGAGACCCAGTACTTC. Its translation is CASSPEGALETQYF. The whole variable domain, filled in from reference TRBV5-4 and TRBJ2-5, reads ETGVTQSPTHLIKTRGQQVTLRCSSQSGHNTVSWYQQALGQGPQFIFQYYREEENGRGNFPPRFSGLQFPNYSSELNVNALELDDSALYLCASSPEGALETQYFGPGTRLLVL.